Each of the 30 T cell receptor beta chains below was sequenced from the same sample in a study of brain T cells in children with intractable seizures. Only in-frame clones appear in the TCRdb table, and some are missing; sequencing was by immunoSEQ multiplex PCR. Of around 2,700 clones in the sample, roughly 84% were seen once. The sequenced cases were selected for having the highest brain T cell transcript signatures. Sequencing used resected brain tissue, obtained at surgery. These receptors all stem from a boy under two years old with hemimegalencephaly and intractable seizures.

This chain connects TRBV6-6 to TRBJ1-2; D might be TRBD1 (5 bases). V dropped 3 bases and J dropped 8 bases, with 16 bases sitting between them. The CDR3 length is 14 residues. Germline loops: CDR1 MNHNY, CDR2 SVGAGI (reference sequence). This chain's CDR3 is CASSYVPRDEGYTF. CDR3 DNA sequence: TGTGCCAGCAGTTATGTCCCCAGGGACGAGGGCTACACCTTC.

This chain joins TRBV4-3 and TRBJ2-1; D might be TRBD1 (5 bases). CDR3 length: 16 residues. The germline gives CDR1 LGHNA, CDR2 YSLEER. The germline V and J ends were trimmed by 1 base and 10 bases, with 20 bases remaining between them. The CDR3 spells CASSQVGGPIQAEQFF. CDR3 nucleotide sequence: TGCGCCAGCAGCCAAGTGGGTGGGCCAATACAGGCGGAGCAGTTCTTC.

The genes are TRBV16 and TRBJ1-5; maybe TRBD1 (5 bases). V lost 4 bases and J lost 0, with 10 bases in between. Per germline, CDR1 KGHSY and CDR2 FQNENV. The CDR3 has 15 residues. The CDR3 loop reads CASSPDTPSNQPQHF. CDR3 in DNA: TGTGCCAGCAGCCCGGACACCCCTAGCAATCAGCCCCAGCATTTT.

This clone was observed a single time. V and J are TRBV7-9 and TRBJ2-7; D gene unclear. V lost 5 bases and J lost 2, with 16 bases in between. Germline values: CDR1 SEHNR, CDR2 FQNEAQ (reference sequence). This CDR3 comprises 15 residues. This CDR3 is CASSPARSRTYEQYF. CDR3 coding DNA: TGTGCCAGCAGCCCAGCGCGAAGCCGAACCTACGAGCAGTACTTC.

The chain carries TRBV6-6 and TRBJ2-1; D remains unclear. The CDR3 totals 14 residues. Germline lookup yields CDR1 MNHNY and CDR2 SVGAGI (reference sequence). The ends were cut back, 1 base at V and 8 bases at J, with 12 bases in the middle. As DNA, the CDR3 is TGTGCCAGCAGTTACTACCCGAAGGCCGATGAGCAGTTCTTC. It yields the protein CASSYYPKADEQFF.

The chain carries TRBV7-2 and TRBJ2-2, with 10 bases aligning to TRBD2. The germline V gene has CDR1 SGHTA and CDR2 FQGNSA. The junction had 0 bases not matched to a gene; V was cut back by 2 bases and J by 6 bases. The CDR3 is 14 residues long. The CDR3 DNA reads as TGTGCCAGCAGCTTACTAGCGGGAGCCGGGGAGCTGTTTTTT. It yields the protein CASSLLAGAGELFF.

The genes are TRBV10-3 and TRBJ2-3; D gene uncertain. CDR1 is ENHRY and CDR2 is SYGVKD in the germline V gene. V gave up 2 bases and J gave up 1 base, with 13 bases separating them. The CDR3 loop spans 16 amino acids. As DNA, the CDR3 is TGTGCCATCAGTGAGCCCGCAAAACTCCGCACAGATACGCAGTATTTT. Its translation: CAISEPAKLRTDTQYF.

V gene TRBV6-5 combines with J gene TRBJ1-1; 8 positions agree with TRBD1. Trimming removed 0 bases from V and 10 bases from J; junction bases left unmatched: 10. This CDR3 is 15 amino acids long. The germline CDR1 and CDR2 sequences are MNHEY and SVGAGI. CDR3 residues: CASSYSGAGGYVAFF. Written as DNA, the CDR3 is TGTGCCAGCAGTTACTCTGGGGCAGGGGGCTATGTAGCTTTCTTT.

This rearrangement joins TRBV9 to TRBJ1-4; possible D gene TRBD1, 5 bases. The V gene's germline CDR1 is SGDLS and CDR2 YYNGEE. Deletions cut 4 bases from V and 8 bases from J, with 21 bases between. The CDR3 consists of 16 residues. The CDR3 DNA reads TGTGCCAGCAGCCCTTCTAGGGGTCTTTTAGAGGAAAAACTGTTTTTT. It yields the protein CASSPSRGLLEEKLFF.

The table lists this clone with a count of one. The chain links TRBV7-3 to TRBJ2-1; unclear D gene. V gave up 5 bases and J gave up 9 bases, with 14 bases separating them. The CDR3 contains 13 residues. Germline V gene lookup returns CDR1 SGHTA and CDR2 FQGTGA. The CDR3 is CASSPPDSIEQFF. CDR3 nucleotides: TGTGCCAGCAGCCCTCCCGATAGTATTGAGCAGTTCTTC.

This chain uses TRBV28 with TRBJ2-5; D may be TRBD1 (6 bases). The CDR3 contains 16 residues. V dropped 3 bases and J dropped 1 base, with 15 bases sitting between them. Germline V lookup: CDR1 MDHEN, CDR2 SYDVKM. CDR3 in DNA: TGTGCCAGCAGTTTTAGCCAGGGGATCTCCCAAGAGACCCAGTACTTC. This codes for CASSFSQGISQETQYF.

This clone occurred once. This rearrangement joins TRBV2 to TRBJ2-3, with 12 positions matching TRBD2. This CDR3 has 15 residues. V lost 6 bases to trimming and J lost 4 bases; unmatched junction nucleotides: 5. CDR1 is SNHLY, CDR2 FYNNEI, per germline. CDR3 region: CASRAGTSGSDTQYF. The CDR3 coding sequence is TGTGCCAGCAGGGCCGGGACTAGCGGGTCAGATACGCAGTATTTT.

The chain employs TRBV5-1 and TRBJ2-1; no definite D call. The CDR3 spans 13 residues. CDR1 SGHRS and CDR2 YFSETQ come from the germline V gene. Trimming took off 4 bases at V and 6 bases at J, with 11 bases between the two ends. This CDR3 is CASSAGRLNEQFF. The DNA for the CDR3 is TGCGCCAGCAGCGCCGGACGCCTCAATGAGCAGTTCTTC.

J is TRBJ2-1 and V is TRBV6-2 or TRBV6-3; D uncertain. The CDR3 has 15 amino acids. Trimming pared 6 bases from V and 5 bases from J, leaving 17 bases between. Germline values: CDR1 MNHEY, CDR2 SVGEGT. CDR3 bases: TGTGCCAGCAGCTCCTTGCGCGTAGGCCACAATGAGCAGTTCTTC. Protein product: CASSSLRVGHNEQFF.

This sequence joins TRBV7-9 and TRBJ2-1; 7 bases agree with TRBD2. After removal of 3 bases from V and 4 bases from J, the junction contained 6 bases not matched to a gene. The CDR3 is 15 residues long. CDR1 and CDR2 from the germline V gene are SEHNR and FQNEAQ (reference sequence). Here the CDR3 DNA reads TGTGCCAGCAGCTTCGGAGCGGGGCAATACAATGAGCAGTTCTTC. Residues: CASSFGAGQYNEQFF.

The rearrangement joins TRBV3-1 (or the pseudogene TRBV3-2) to TRBJ2-3; 7 nucleotides align to TRBD2. V dropped 1 base and J dropped 5; count of bases not matched to a gene: 6. CDR3 length equals 15 residues. Germline values: CDR1 LGHDT, CDR2 YNNKEL (reference sequence). This CDR3 reads CASSQGGLAVDTQYF. In DNA, the CDR3 is TGTGCCAGCAGCCAAGGAGGGCTAGCGGTAGATACGCAGTATTTT.

The rearrangement joins TRBV10-3 to TRBJ2-1; the match to TRBD2 covers 11 bases. V gave up 4 bases and J gave up 8 bases; unmatched junction bases: 13. Germline V gives CDR1 ENHRY, CDR2 SYGVKD. The CDR3 has 17 residues. CDR3 sequence (DNA): TGTGCCATCAGTGGGTGGGCTAGCGGGAGGTTCCAGCATGAGCAGTTCTTC. Residues: CAISGWASGRFQHEQFF.

CDR3 coding DNA: TGTGCCAGCAGTAGCCACGGTTTCTTCTGGGAAAAACTGTTTTTT. Its protein is CASSSHGFFWEKLFF. The chain couples TRBV28 to TRBJ1-4; no clear D. Germline V gene data show CDR1 as MDHEN and CDR2 as SYDVKM. V dropped 5 bases and J dropped 8 bases, with 18 bases sitting between them. The CDR3 length is 15 residues.

The chain carries TRBV28 and TRBJ2-1, with 10 bases that match TRBD2. The V and J ends lost 6 bases and 5 bases, in that order; junction bases with no gene match: 7. The CDR3 runs to 15 residues. Germline values: CDR1 MDHEN, CDR2 SYDVKM. Written as DNA, the CDR3 is TGTGCCAGCAGCTCTAGCGGGAGTAGGGACAATGAGCAGTTCTTC. Its translation is CASSSSGSRDNEQFF.

The gene calls are TRBV9 and TRBJ2-2; D uncertain. Germline loops: CDR1 SGDLS, CDR2 YYNGEE. Trimming removed 0 bases at V and 6 bases at J, with 9 bases between. The CDR3 has 14 amino acids. The CDR3 loop is CASSVVIGSGELFF. CDR3 sequence (DNA): TGTGCCAGCAGCGTAGTTATCGGATCCGGGGAGCTGTTTTTT.

The CDR3 sequence is CASSLLRLSTDTQYF. The CDR3 coding sequence is TGTGCCAGCAGCCTACTGCGGTTGAGCACAGATACGCAGTATTTT. The rearrangement uses TRBV7-2 and TRBJ2-3; D is ambiguous. Trimming left V 5 bases short and J 0 bases short, with 12 bases between. The CDR3 has 15 amino acids. Germline lookup yields CDR1 SGHTA and CDR2 FQGNSA.

V usage is TRBV27 and J usage is TRBJ1-3; no clear D. Trimming removed 5 bases from V and 0 bases from J, with 5 bases in between. Germline-derived CDR1 and CDR2 are MNHEY and SMNVEV (reference sequence). This CDR3 has 13 residues. The CDR3 loop reads CASSPLSGNTIYF. The CDR3 DNA reads as TGTGCCAGCAGTCCCCTCTCTGGAAACACCATATATTTT.

The J gene is TRBJ1-1, the V gene TRBV27; TRBD1 matches at 7 bases. The CDR3 sequence is 14 residues long. V shed 7 bases, J shed 0 bases, and the junction held 5 bases outside the gene matches. CDR1 and CDR2 from the germline V gene are MNHEY and SMNVEV (reference sequence). The CDR3, as DNA: TGTGCCAGCAACCCAGGGGGAATGAACACTGAAGCTTTCTTT. Protein sequence: CASNPGGMNTEAFF.

This clone came up a few times. V usage is TRBV4-3 and J usage is TRBJ2-3; D perhaps matches TRBD1 (5 bases). There are 20 residues in the CDR3. V gave up 0 bases and J gave up 2 bases, with 24 bases separating them. CDR1 is LGHNA and CDR2 is YSLEER in the germline V gene. In DNA, the CDR3 is TGCGCCAGCAGCCAAGATTTAGGGGTTGGGATAGAACCATCCACAGATACGCAGTATTTT. It translates to CASSQDLGVGIEPSTDTQYF.

This chain links TRBV7-9 with TRBJ2-7; 7 positions agree with TRBD2. Germline V CDR1 and CDR2: SEHNR, FQNEAQ (reference sequence). CDR3 length: 15 amino acids. Trimming cost V 1 base and J 2 bases; bases outside gene matches: 5. The CDR3 DNA sequence: TGTGCCAGCAGCTTAGTGTCAAGCGGGGCCTACGAGCAGTACTTC. It codes for CASSLVSSGAYEQYF.

The sample holds a few counts of this clone. The V and J genes are TRBV6-1 and TRBJ2-7; D call uncertain. Germline V lookup: CDR1 MNHNS, CDR2 SASEGT. This CDR3 has 14 residues. V was trimmed by 1 base and J by 2 bases, leaving 9 bases between them. CDR3 loop: CASSEGILPYEQYF. Here the CDR3 DNA reads TGTGCCAGCAGTGAAGGTATCCTCCCCTACGAGCAGTACTTC.

J is TRBJ2-7 and V is TRBV19; 7 bases are shared with TRBD2. J was trimmed by 0 bases and V by 1 base; bases with no gene match: 0. The CDR3 runs 14 residues. Germline V CDR1 and CDR2: LNHDA, SQIVND (reference sequence). Here the CDR3 reads CASSIGLASYEQYF. Here the CDR3 DNA reads TGTGCCAGTAGTATAGGACTAGCCTCCTACGAGCAGTACTTC.

V usage is TRBV27 and J usage is TRBJ2-2; D gene uncertain. CDR1 is MNHEY, CDR2 SMNVEV, per germline (reference sequence). The V end was cut by 2 bases, the J end by 5 bases, with 3 bases between. The CDR3 consists of 12 residues. The CDR3 is CASSLSTGELFF. The CDR3 coding sequence is TGTGCCAGCAGTTTAAGTACCGGGGAGCTGTTTTTT.

V usage is TRBV28 and J usage is TRBJ1-5; 8 bases agree with TRBD1. The germline gives CDR1 MDHEN, CDR2 SYDVKM. The CDR3 runs to 17 residues. V shed 6 bases, J shed 2 bases, and the junction held 12 bases outside the gene matches. CDR3 sequence reads: CASRTLDRVFGNQPQHF. DNA of the CDR3: TGTGCCAGCAGGACATTGGACAGGGTCTTTGGCAATCAGCCCCAGCATTTT.

This clone was observed a single time. This chain uses TRBV21-1 with TRBJ2-5; TRBD2, as called in the table, went unchecked against the DNA. TRBV21-1 represents a pseudogene. This CDR3 comprises 16 residues. The CDR3 sequence: CASSRGTSGSPGTQYF. CDR3 nucleotide sequence: TGTGCCAGCAGCAGGGGGACTAGCGGGAGCCCTGGGACCCAGTACTTC.